Shown below are 26 T cell receptor beta chains from a single sample sequenced in a study of response to subunit inactivated influenza vaccine. TCRdb re-analysed the RT-PCR reads in MiXCR, keeping a single row per CDR3 protein. The table lists about 520,000 distinct CDR3 sequences, approximately 7.3% of them singletons. This specimen was PBMCs from blood, taken roughly 24 months after vaccination. These receptors came from a man between 50 and 75 years old who received an inactivated influenza vaccine.

At least ten counts were recorded for this clonotype. The rearrangement links TRBV7-9 to TRBJ1-1, with 9 bases lining up with TRBD1. J lost 4 bases, V lost 3 bases, and 3 bases had no gene match. The CDR3 has 14 residues. The germline V gene has CDR1 SEHNR and CDR2 FQNEAQ (reference sequence). The CDR3 DNA sequence: TGTGCCAGCAGCTTGGGACAGGGTTTCACTGAAGCTTTCTTT. It yields the protein CASSLGQGFTEAFF.

There are a few counts of this clonotype. This chain links TRBV20-1 with TRBJ2-2; no clear D. With 1 base removed from V and 7 bases from J, the gap between germline ends came to 7 bases. The CDR3 runs 12 residues. Germline V gene lookup returns CDR1 DFQATT and CDR2 SNEGSKA (reference sequence). CDR3 sequence reads: CSARVAGGELFF. CDR3 DNA sequence: TGCAGTGCTAGAGTGGCCGGCGGGGAGCTGTTTTTT.

The rearrangement links TRBV2 to TRBJ2-7; D might be TRBD1 (5 bases). V lost 4 bases and J 3 bases, leaving 7 bases between the germline ends. The length of the CDR3 is 12 residues. Germline V gene lookup returns CDR1 SNHLY and CDR2 FYNNEI. Written as DNA, the CDR3 is TGTGCCAGCAGTGGACAGTTCTACGAGCAGTACTTC. Amino acids: CASSGQFYEQYF.

There are many counts of this clonotype. The chain uses TRBV4-3 and TRBJ2-1, with 8 bases that match TRBD1. The CDR3 loop spans 18 amino acids. Germline lookup yields CDR1 LGHNA and CDR2 YSLEER. With V trimmed by 0 bases and J by 3 bases, 10 bases remained unmatched. CDR3 nucleotide sequence: TGCGCCAGCAGCCAAGATCCCCCAGGGGGCTCGGGCTACAATGAGCAGTTCTTC. It encodes CASSQDPPGGSGYNEQFF.

This rearrangement joins TRBV23-1 to TRBJ1-2; D is possibly TRBD1 (6 bases). TRBV23-1 is labeled an ORF, and its function is uncertain. This CDR3 region has 14 residues. With 3 bases removed from V and 8 bases from J, the gap between germline ends came to 16 bases. As DNA, the CDR3 is TGCGCCAGCAGTCACCCAACAGGGAGAGACGGCTACACCTTC. This gives the protein CASSHPTGRDGYTF.

The DNA for the CDR3 is TGTGCCAGCAGCGCGGACAGTACGCGGGCCAACGTCCTGACTTTC. This sequence encodes CASSADSTRANVLTF. The rearrangement uses TRBV11-2 and TRBJ2-6, with D possibly matching TRBD1 (6 bases). Trimming left V 5 bases short and J 5 bases short, with 13 bases between. The germline V gene has CDR1 SGHAT and CDR2 FQNNGV. The CDR3 length is 15 residues. Filled out from reference TRBV11-2 and TRBJ2-6, the complete variable domain reads EAGVAQSPRYKIIEKRQSVAFWCNPISGHATLYWYQQILGQGPKLLIQFQNNGVVDDSQLPKDRFSAERLKGVDSTLKIQPAKLEDSAVYLCASSADSTRANVLTFGAGSRLTVL.

This sequence joins TRBV29-1 and TRBJ2-3; 11 bases are a match to TRBD2. Trimming cost V 3 bases and J 3 bases; bases outside gene matches: 2. CDR1 is SQVTM, CDR2 ANQGSEA, per germline. The CDR3 covers 14 residues. This chain's CDR3 is CSVEASGRTDTQYF. The CDR3 DNA follows: TGCAGCGTTGAGGCTAGCGGGAGGACAGATACGCAGTATTTT.

CDR3 in amino acids: CASSYSTDRGLNEQFF. The CDR3 bases are TGTGCCAGCAGTTACTCGACGGACAGGGGGCTGAATGAGCAGTTCTTC. The rearrangement joins TRBV6-2 or TRBV6-3 to TRBJ2-1; 11 bases are a match to TRBD1. Unmatched junction bases numbered 5, after V lost 0 bases and J lost 7 bases. The CDR3 loop spans 16 amino acids. Germline V gives CDR1 MNHEY, CDR2 SVGEGT.

The sample holds a few counts of this clonotype. J is TRBJ2-5 and V is TRBV20-1, with D perhaps TRBD2 (6 bases). The CDR3 totals 15 residues. V was cut by 6 bases and J by 7 bases, with 24 bases left in between. Germline CDR1 reads DFQATT; CDR2 reads SNEGSKA (reference sequence). CDR3 loop: CSARVIAAGGWTQYF. The CDR3 region has the DNA TGCAGTGCCCGGGTAATAGCGGCCGGTGGCTGGACCCAGTACTTC.

This clonotype was seen repeatedly, ten times or more. The V and J genes are TRBV4-3 and TRBJ2-1; D possibly corresponds to TRBD2 (6 bases). CDR3 length equals 16 residues. Deletions cut 1 base from V and 7 bases from J, with 17 bases between. The V gene's germline CDR1 is LGHNA and CDR2 YSLEER. The CDR3 here is CASSQGTGGTRNEQFF. The CDR3 DNA reads as TGCGCCAGCAGCCAAGGTACCGGCGGGACGAGAAATGAGCAGTTCTTC.

This clonotype came up many times. V and J are TRBV5-1 and TRBJ2-1; D unclear. Trimming took 0 bases from V and 4 from J, leaving 5 bases between them. Looked up from germline, CDR1 is SGHRS and CDR2 is YFSETQ. This CDR3 spans 13 amino acids. CDR3 in amino acids: CASSLGKYNEQFF. The CDR3 DNA reads TGCGCCAGCAGCTTGGGAAAATACAATGAGCAGTTCTTC.

This clonotype has a handful of counts. The CDR3 DNA is TGTGCCAGCAGGTGGGGGAATCAGCCCCAGCATTTT. Translating gives CASRWGNQPQHF. The J gene is TRBJ1-5, the V gene TRBV12-3 or TRBV12-4; D is perhaps TRBD1 (5 bases). This CDR3 spans 12 amino acids. V lost 6 bases and J 4 bases, leaving 7 bases between the germline ends.

In its sample, this clonotype was seen a few times. V gene TRBV12-3 or TRBV12-4 combines with J gene TRBJ2-5; D unclear. V lost 3 bases to trimming and J lost 1 base, with 9 bases between them. This CDR3 is 14 amino acids long. This chain's CDR3 is CASSFATAQETQYF. The CDR3 bases are TGTGCCAGCAGTTTTGCAACAGCCCAAGAGACCCAGTACTTC.

This clonotype was counted ten times or more. The rearrangement links TRBV12-3 or TRBV12-4 to TRBJ2-5; possible D gene TRBD2, 5 bases. V was trimmed by 5 bases and J by 2 bases, leaving 12 bases between them. The length of the CDR3 is 14 residues. The CDR3 reads CASSTEDGQETQYF. The CDR3 region has the DNA TGTGCCAGCAGTACGGAGGACGGTCAAGAGACCCAGTACTTC.

The genes are TRBV5-1 and TRBJ2-3; possibly TRBD1 for D (6 bases). Germline CDR1 is SGHRS and CDR2 is YFSETQ. Trimming stripped 5 bases from V and 4 bases from J, with 17 bases between. The CDR3 consists of 15 residues. This CDR3 reads CASRRGGVESDTQYF. For the CDR3, the DNA is TGCGCCAGCAGGCGAGGGGGAGTTGAATCAGATACGCAGTATTTT.

The chain couples TRBV15 to TRBJ2-7, with TRBD2 identical over 13 bases. The V and J ends lost 8 bases and 0 bases, in that order; junction bases with no gene match: 10. This CDR3 is built from 17 residues. Germline CDR1 is LNHNV and CDR2 is YYDKDF (reference sequence). The CDR3 reads CATPDRLAGGSSYEQYF. DNA of the CDR3: TGTGCCACCCCGGACCGACTAGCGGGGGGAAGCTCCTACGAGCAGTACTTC.

The chain is built from TRBV5-1 and TRBJ2-2; D perhaps matches TRBD1 (6 bases). Per germline, CDR1 SGHRS and CDR2 YFSETQ. CDR3 size: 15 residues. V was shortened by 4 bases and J by 2 bases, with 12 bases between the two germline ends. CDR3 in amino acids: CASSHGQLNTGELFF. CDR3 bases: TGCGCCAGCAGCCACGGACAGCTTAACACCGGGGAGCTGTTTTTT.

Only a few counts were recorded for this clonotype. V is TRBV29-1 and J is TRBJ2-3; TRBD1 matches 8 bases. The J segment lost 4 bases and the V segment lost 5 bases, leaving 2 bases of the junction unmatched. CDR3 size: 12 residues. Per germline, CDR1 SQVTM and CDR2 ANQGSEA. The CDR3 spells CSVQGAPDTQYF. The DNA for the CDR3 is TGCAGCGTTCAGGGGGCCCCAGATACGCAGTATTTT.

In its sample, this clonotype was seen many times. The rearrangement joins TRBV9 to TRBJ1-3; possibly TRBD1 for D (5 bases). Trimming took off 0 bases at V and 8 bases at J, with 15 bases between the two ends. The CDR3 has 15 residues. CDR1 SGDLS and CDR2 YYNGEE come from the germline V gene. CDR3 in DNA: TGTGCCAGCAGCGTAGGCGGAGGGGCGGGACACACCATATATTTT. This translates into CASSVGGGAGHTIYF.

This clonotype was observed a handful of times. The V and J genes are TRBV5-1 and TRBJ2-3; perhaps TRBD1 as D (5 bases). The CDR3 sequence is 15 residues long. Trimming left V 3 bases short and J 2 bases short, with 13 bases between. Germline-derived CDR1 and CDR2 are SGHRS and YFSETQ. CDR3 in DNA: TGCGCCAGCAGCTCCCAGGGTCTACTCACAGATACGCAGTATTTT. It is translated as CASSSQGLLTDTQYF. The full variable domain, its missing parts supplied by reference TRBV5-1 and TRBJ2-3, is KAGVTQTPRYLIKTRGQQVTLSCSPISGHRSVSWYQQTPGQGLQFLFEYFSETQRNKGNFPGRFSGRQFSNSRSEMNVSTLELGDSALYLCASSSQGLLTDTQYFGPGTRLTVL.

The rearrangement links TRBV4-2 to TRBJ1-1; 8 bases agree with TRBD1. Germline V gene data show CDR1 as LGHNA and CDR2 as YNFKEQ. Trimming took 1 base from V and 5 from J; bases not matched to a gene: 6. There are 15 residues in the CDR3. CDR3 nucleotides: TGTGCCAGCAGCCAAGTGGACAGGGTTGGAACTGAAGCTTTCTTT. Protein: CASSQVDRVGTEAFF.

J is TRBJ2-2 and V is TRBV5-1, with D unresolved. The germline V gene encodes CDR1 SGHRS and CDR2 YFSETQ. Trimming removed 6 bases from V and 2 bases from J, with 11 bases in between. This CDR3 contains 14 residues. CDR3 protein: CASKGRLNTGELFF. Written as DNA, the CDR3 is TGCGCCAGCAAGGGCAGATTAAACACCGGGGAGCTGTTTTTT.

This clonotype was seen many times. V and J are TRBV24-1 and TRBJ1-1; D gene unclear. The CDR3 is 11 residues long. Trimming pared 4 bases from V and 5 bases from J, leaving 4 bases between. Germline CDR1 is KGHDR and CDR2 is SFDVKD. The DNA of the CDR3 is TGTGCCACCAGTGACATGACTGAAGCTTTCTTT. As protein: CATSDMTEAFF.

This clonotype was recorded a few times. The chain uses TRBV7-2 and TRBJ2-3, with TRBD2 matching 10 bases. V lost 4 bases, J lost 4 bases, and 8 bases stayed unmatched. In germline, CDR1 is SGHTA, CDR2 FQGNSA. The CDR3 covers 16 residues. The DNA of the CDR3 is TGTGCCAGCAGCTCCGGTCTAGCGGGAGTCGCAGATACGCAGTATTTT. Its protein product is CASSSGLAGVADTQYF.

The gene calls are TRBV7-2 and TRBJ2-4; D remains unclear. Trimming shortened V by 1 base and J by 7 bases, and 14 bases separated the two germline ends. CDR1 is SGHTA and CDR2 is FQGNSA in the germline V gene. The CDR3 totals 15 residues. CDR3 coding DNA: TGTGCCAGCAGCTTAGTTGGTGCTGCCGCTAACATTCAGTACTTC. Translated, it gives CASSLVGAAANIQYF.

The chain combines TRBV5-6 with TRBJ2-7, with a possible D match to TRBD1 (7 bases). This CDR3 is 13 amino acids long. V was shortened by 4 bases and J by 3 bases, with 11 bases between the two germline ends. The germline CDR1 and CDR2 sequences are SGHDT and YYEEEE. DNA of the CDR3: TGTGCCAGCAGCCGCGGGGACAGCTACGAGCAGTACTTC. Protein: CASSRGDSYEQYF.